This T cell receptor beta chain was documented in a study of blood T cell repertoires in COVID-19. At the level of the study: Spain, Italy and the United States supplied samples that represented acute and convalescent COVID-19. The analysed material was cDNA or gDNA that came from T cells, B-cell-depleted T cells, or PBMCs.

V lost 3 bases and J lost 0, with 11 bases in between. Looked up from germline, CDR1 is KGHSH and CDR2 is LQKENI. The CDR3 has 16 residues. In the original analysis: Cell counts per sample came from amplifying reference gene primers. TCRdb's copy holds only in-frame clones and misses some; the assay was immunoSEQ multiplex PCR. V and J calls and clone size follow that table, whereas D and trimming were derived from the DNA. The sample lists roughly 290,000 clones, approximately 90% occurring once. The chain has TRBV18 and TRBJ1-4; D is undetermined. The receptor's source is a man aged 25 to 45 with acute or convalescent COVID-19. Sequenced material: peripheral blood. The CDR3 DNA reads as TGTGCCAGCTCACCGTCCGTTTATGCAACTAATGAAAAACTGTTTTTT. Amino acid sequence: CASSPSVYATNEKLFF.